The T cell receptor (beta chain) described here comes from a study of blood T cell repertoires in COVID-19. Study summary: Both acute and convalescent COVID-19 samples were obtained from the United States, Italy and Spain. Sources were T cells, B-cell-depleted T cells, or PBMCs; the material itself was cDNA or gDNA.

Trimming stripped 7 bases from V and 4 bases from J, with 10 bases between. CDR1 and CDR2 (germline): DFQATT, SNEGSKA (reference sequence). There are 11 residues in the CDR3. Data came from immunoSEQ multiplex PCR; TCRdb stores just in-frame clones and leaves some out. Of 150,000 or so clones in the sample, approximately 79% were seen once. Sequencing was performed on peripheral blood. This TCR was recovered from a woman aged 40 to 50 with COVID-19, enrolled during active disease. The chain recombines TRBV20-1 with TRBJ1-1; D gene uncertain. In nucleotides, the CDR3 is TGCAGTGGAGGGCGGGGCACTGAAGCTTTCTTT. It specifies CSGGRGTEAFF.